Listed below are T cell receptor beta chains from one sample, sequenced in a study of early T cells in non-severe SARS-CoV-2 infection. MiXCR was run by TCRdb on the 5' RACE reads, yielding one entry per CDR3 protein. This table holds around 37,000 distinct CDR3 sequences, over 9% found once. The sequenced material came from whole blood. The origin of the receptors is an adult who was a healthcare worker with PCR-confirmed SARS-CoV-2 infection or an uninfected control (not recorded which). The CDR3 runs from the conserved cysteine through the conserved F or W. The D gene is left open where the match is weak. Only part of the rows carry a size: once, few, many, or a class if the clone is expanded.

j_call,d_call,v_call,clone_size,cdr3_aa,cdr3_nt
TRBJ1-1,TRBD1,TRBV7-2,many,CASSLRQGEFMNTEAFF,TGTGCCAGCAGCTTAAGACAGGGGGAATTCATGAACACTGAAGCTTTCTTT
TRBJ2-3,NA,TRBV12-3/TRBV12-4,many,CASPGVGDTDTQYF,TGTGCCAGCCCAGGCGTGGGAGACACAGATACGCAGTATTTT
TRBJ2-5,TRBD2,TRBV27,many,CASSRRLAGGVETQYF,TGTGCCAGCAGCCGCAGACTAGCGGGGGGGGTAGAGACCCAGTACTTC
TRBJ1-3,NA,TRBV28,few,CASMVGGENSGNTIYF,TGTGCCAGCATGGTCGGTGGGGAAAACTCTGGAAACACCATATATTTT
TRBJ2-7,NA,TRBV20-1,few,CSARVSGADYEQYF,TGCAGTGCTAGAGTGTCAGGGGCCGATTACGAGCAGTACTTC
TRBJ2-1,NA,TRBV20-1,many,CSALQATEQFF,TGCAGTGCGTTACAGGCGACTGAGCAGTTCTTC
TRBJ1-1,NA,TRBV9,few,CASSPDRGEWDTEAFF,TGTGCCAGCAGCCCGGATCGAGGGGAGTGGGACACTGAAGCTTTCTTT
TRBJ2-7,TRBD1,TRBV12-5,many,CASGRPLTGDATYEQYF,TGTGCTAGTGGCCGCCCGCTTACAGGGGACGCAACCTACGAGCAGTACTTC
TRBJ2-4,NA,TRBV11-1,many,CASSFTQGSKNIQYF,TGTGCCAGCAGCTTTACGCAGGGAAGCAAAAACATTCAGTACTTC
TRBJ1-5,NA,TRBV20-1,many,CSATPFTGDQPQHF,TGCAGTGCTACCCCTTTTACAGGAGATCAGCCCCAGCATTTT
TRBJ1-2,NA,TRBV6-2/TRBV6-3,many,CASSFAQLGFTF,TGTGCCAGCAGTTTTGCCCAACTCGGCTTCACCTTC
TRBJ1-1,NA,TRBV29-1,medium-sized,CSVVATGNTEAFF,TGCAGCGTTGTCGCTACAGGGAACACTGAAGCTTTCTTT
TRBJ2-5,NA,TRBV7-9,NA,CASSPRETQYF,TGTGCCAGCAGCCCCCGAGAGACCCAGTACTTC
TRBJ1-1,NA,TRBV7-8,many,CASSVERETEAFF,TGTGCCAGCAGCGTAGAGAGGGAAACTGAAGCTTTCTTT
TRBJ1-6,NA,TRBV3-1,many,CASTSSPSYSPLHF,TGTGCCAGCACCTCAAGCCCCAGTTACTCACCCCTCCACTTT
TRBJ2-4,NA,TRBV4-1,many,CASSQGSAVAVENIQYF,TGCGCCAGCAGCCAAGGGTCGGCGGTAGCAGTCGAAAACATTCAGTACTTC
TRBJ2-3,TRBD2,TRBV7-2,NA,CASSRTTSGGLDTQYF,TGTGCCAGCAGCCGGACGACTAGCGGGGGGTTAGATACGCAGTATTTT
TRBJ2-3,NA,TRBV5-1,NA,CASSLERDTDTQYF,TGCGCCAGCAGCTTGGAGAGAGACACAGATACGCAGTATTTT
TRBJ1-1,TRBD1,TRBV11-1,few,CASSGRQGAATEAFF,TGTGCCAGCAGCGGGCGACAGGGGGCCGCCACTGAAGCTTTCTTT
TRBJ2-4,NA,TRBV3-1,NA,CASSQDRGRAKNIQYF,TGTGCCAGCAGCCAAGACAGGGGACGCGCCAAAAACATTCAGTACTTC
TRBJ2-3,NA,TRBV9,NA,CASSVGSVDTQYF,TGTGCCAGCAGCGTGGGATCCGTAGATACGCAGTATTTT
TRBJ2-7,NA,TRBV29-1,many,CSVELSSSYEQYF,TGCAGCGTTGAGCTCTCAAGCTCCTACGAGCAGTACTTC
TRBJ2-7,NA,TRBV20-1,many,CSALEGGVSYEQYF,TGCAGTGCTCTTGAAGGGGGTGTTTCCTACGAGCAGTACTTC
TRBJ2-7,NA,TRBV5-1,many,CASSLTWASYEQYF,TGCGCCAGCAGCTTGACCTGGGCCTCCTACGAGCAGTACTTC
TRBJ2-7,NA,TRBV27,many,CASSLSWSGEAHEQYF,TGTGCCAGCAGTTTATCGTGGTCAGGGGAGGCGCACGAGCAGTACTTC
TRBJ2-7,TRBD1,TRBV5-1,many,CASSFETGREQYF,TGCGCCAGCAGCTTCGAGACAGGGAGAGAGCAGTACTTC
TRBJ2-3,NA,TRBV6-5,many,CASANTGLSTDTQYF,TGTGCCAGCGCCAACACAGGCCTTAGCACAGATACGCAGTATTTT
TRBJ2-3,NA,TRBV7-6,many,CASRRFSTGQSSTDTQYF,TGTGCCAGCAGGAGGTTCTCGACAGGCCAATCTAGCACAGATACGCAGTATTTT
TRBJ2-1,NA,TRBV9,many,CASSPLGYEQFF,TGTGCCAGCAGCCCGCTAGGCTATGAGCAGTTCTTC
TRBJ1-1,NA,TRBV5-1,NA,CASSLGGPTEAFF,TGCGCCAGCAGCTTGGGAGGTCCGACTGAAGCTTTCTTT
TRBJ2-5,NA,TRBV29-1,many,CSVEDLAGARETQYF,TGCAGCGTTGAAGATCTGGCAGGGGCCCGGGAGACCCAGTACTTC
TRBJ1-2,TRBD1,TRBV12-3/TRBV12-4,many,CASSSQTGGEGYTF,TGTGCCAGCAGTTCCCAGACAGGGGGCGAGGGCTACACCTTC
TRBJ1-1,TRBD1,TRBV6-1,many,CATSPPTGMRTEAFF,TGTGCCACCAGTCCCCCGACAGGGATGAGGACTGAAGCTTTCTTT
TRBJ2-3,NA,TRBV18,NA,CASSPALDTQYF,TGTGCCAGCTCACCTGCGCTGGATACGCAGTATTTT
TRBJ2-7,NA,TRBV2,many,CASGGTDAYEQYF,TGTGCCAGCGGAGGGACAGACGCCTACGAGCAGTACTTC
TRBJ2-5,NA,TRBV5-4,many,CASSLVDGTQYF,TGTGCCAGCAGCTTGGTCGACGGGACCCAGTACTTC
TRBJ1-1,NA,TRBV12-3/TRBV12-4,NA,CASSPNRDTEAFF,TGTGCCAGCAGTCCTAACAGGGACACTGAAGCTTTCTTT
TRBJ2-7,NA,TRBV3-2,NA,CASSQSKPGHTYEQYF,TGTGCCAGCAGCCAATCCAAACCGGGACATACCTACGAGCAGTACTTC
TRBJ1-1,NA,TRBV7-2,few,CASSPSVGSTEAFF,TGTGCCAGCAGCCCCTCTGTGGGGTCCACTGAAGCTTTCTTT
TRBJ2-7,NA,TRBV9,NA,CASSAWGEYEQYF,TGTGCCAGCAGCGCGTGGGGGGAGTACGAGCAGTACTTC
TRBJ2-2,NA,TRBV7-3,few,CASSLARAAGELFF,TGTGCCAGCAGCTTGGCCAGGGCGGCCGGGGAGCTGTTTTTT
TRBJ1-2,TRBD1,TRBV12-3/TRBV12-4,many,CASAERGRDYGYTF,TGTGCCAGCGCAGAAAGGGGGCGCGACTATGGCTACACCTTC
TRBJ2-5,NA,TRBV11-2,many,CASSRTSGSQETQYF,TGTGCCAGCAGCAGGACGTCCGGGAGCCAAGAGACCCAGTACTTC